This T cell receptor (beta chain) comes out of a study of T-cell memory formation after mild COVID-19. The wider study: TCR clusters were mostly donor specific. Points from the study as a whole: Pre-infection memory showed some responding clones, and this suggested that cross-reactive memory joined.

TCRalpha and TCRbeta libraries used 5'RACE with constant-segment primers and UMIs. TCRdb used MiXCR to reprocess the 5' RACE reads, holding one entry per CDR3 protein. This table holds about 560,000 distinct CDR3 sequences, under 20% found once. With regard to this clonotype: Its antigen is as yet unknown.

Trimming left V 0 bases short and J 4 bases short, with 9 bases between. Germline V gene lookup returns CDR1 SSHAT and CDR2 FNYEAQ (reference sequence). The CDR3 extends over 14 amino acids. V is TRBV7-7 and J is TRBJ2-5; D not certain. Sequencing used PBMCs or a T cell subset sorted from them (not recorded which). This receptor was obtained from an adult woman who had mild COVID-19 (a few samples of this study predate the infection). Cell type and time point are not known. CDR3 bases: TGTGCCAGCAGCTTAGCGACTGTGGGAGAGACCCAGTACTTC. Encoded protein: CASSLATVGETQYF.